This TCR beta chain comes out of a study of technical replicates of blood from a few donors (dated by TCRdb to about 2017). The CDR3 measures 15 amino acids from cysteine to phenylalanine. CDR3 DNA only is kept here, 45 bases in frame from base 1. V loses 6 bases, J loses 0 bases, and the germline ends lie 13 bases apart. Sequences MNHEY (CDR1) and SMNVEV (CDR2) are obtained from the germline V gene (reference sequence). On this clone itself: What this receptor recognizes is not known. Qualities for individual bases were not recorded, and no much larger clone is one base off.

Receptors were amplified or captured by the immunoSEQ multiplex PCR assay. TCRdb's version of the immuneACCESS table is confined to in-frame rearrangements and falls short of the full clone set. An unresolved V gene accounts for under half of the shortfall where checked; the remainder is of unknown origin. The sample table lists tens of thousands of clones, under 95% of them with a count of one. The top ten clonotypes cover 0.27% of the sample. The sequence joins TRBV27 to TRBJ2-3, with the D gene not clear enough to name. The sequence derives from a human donor in good health. Sequences were obtained from T cells isolated from PBMCs. The CDR3 region reads CASSSRWASTDTQYF. The bases read TGTGCCAGCAGCTCCAGATGGGCTAGCACAGATACGCAGTATTTT.